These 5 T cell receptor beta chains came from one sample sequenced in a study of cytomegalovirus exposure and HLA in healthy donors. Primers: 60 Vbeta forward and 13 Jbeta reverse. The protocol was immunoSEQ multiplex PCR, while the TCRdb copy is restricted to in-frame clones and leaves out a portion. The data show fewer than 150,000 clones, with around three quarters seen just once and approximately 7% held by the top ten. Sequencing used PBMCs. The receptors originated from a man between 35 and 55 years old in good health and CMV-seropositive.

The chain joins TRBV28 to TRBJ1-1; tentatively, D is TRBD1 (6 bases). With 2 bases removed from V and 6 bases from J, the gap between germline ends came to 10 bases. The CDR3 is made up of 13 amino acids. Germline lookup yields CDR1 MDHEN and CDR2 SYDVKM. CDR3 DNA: TGTGCCAGCAGTTTAACAGGGACCCCTGAAGCTTTCTTT. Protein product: CASSLTGTPEAFF.

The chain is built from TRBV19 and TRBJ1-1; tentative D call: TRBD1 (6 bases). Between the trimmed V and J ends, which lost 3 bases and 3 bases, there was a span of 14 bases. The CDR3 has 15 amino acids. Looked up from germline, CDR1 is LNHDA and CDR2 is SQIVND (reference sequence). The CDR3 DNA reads TGTGCCAGTAGTATGGGCAGGGGTATTGACACTGAAGCTTTCTTT. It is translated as CASSMGRGIDTEAFF.

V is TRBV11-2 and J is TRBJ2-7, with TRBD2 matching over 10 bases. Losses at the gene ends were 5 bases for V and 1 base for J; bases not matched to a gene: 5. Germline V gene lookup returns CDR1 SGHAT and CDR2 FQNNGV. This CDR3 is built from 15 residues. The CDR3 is CASSRGTSASYEQYF. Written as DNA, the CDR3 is TGTGCCAGCAGCCGTGGGACTAGCGCTTCCTACGAGCAGTACTTC. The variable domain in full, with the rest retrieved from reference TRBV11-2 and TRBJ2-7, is EAGVAQSPRYKIIEKRQSVAFWCNPISGHATLYWYQQILGQGPKLLIQFQNNGVVDDSQLPKDRFSAERLKGVDSTLKIQPAKLEDSAVYLCASSRGTSASYEQYFGPGTRLTVT.

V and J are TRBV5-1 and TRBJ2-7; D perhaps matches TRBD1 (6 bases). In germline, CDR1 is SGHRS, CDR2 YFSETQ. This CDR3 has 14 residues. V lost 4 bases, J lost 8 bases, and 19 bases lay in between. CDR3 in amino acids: CASSTNRDTGQQYF. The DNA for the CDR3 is TGCGCCAGCAGCACCAACCGGGACACGGGACAGCAGTACTTC.

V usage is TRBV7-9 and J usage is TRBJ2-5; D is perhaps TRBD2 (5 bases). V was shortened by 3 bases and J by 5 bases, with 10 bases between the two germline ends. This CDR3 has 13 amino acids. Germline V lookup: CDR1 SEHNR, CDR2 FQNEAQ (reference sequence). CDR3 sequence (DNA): TGTGCCAGCAGCTTCCGGGATCGGGAGACCCAGTACTTC. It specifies CASSFRDRETQYF.